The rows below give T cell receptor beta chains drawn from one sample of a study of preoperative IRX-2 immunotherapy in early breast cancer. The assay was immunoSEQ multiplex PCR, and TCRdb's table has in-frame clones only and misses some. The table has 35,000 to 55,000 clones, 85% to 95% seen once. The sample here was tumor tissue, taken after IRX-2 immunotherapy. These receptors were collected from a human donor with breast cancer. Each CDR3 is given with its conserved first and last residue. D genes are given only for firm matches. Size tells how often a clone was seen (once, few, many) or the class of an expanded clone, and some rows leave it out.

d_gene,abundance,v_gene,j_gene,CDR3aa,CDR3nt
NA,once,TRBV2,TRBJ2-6,CASLTGSFSGANVLTF,TGTGCCAGCTTAACAGGGTCCTTCTCTGGGGCCAACGTCCTGACTTTC
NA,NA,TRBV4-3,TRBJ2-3,CATTSPGFDTQYF,TGCGCCACAACTAGTCCGGGTTTCGATACGCAGTATTTT
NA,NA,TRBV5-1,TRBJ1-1,CASSLTGMNTEAFF,TGCGCCAGCAGCTTGACAGGGATGAACACTGAAGCTTTCTTT
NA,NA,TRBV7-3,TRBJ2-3,CASSPAGQTTDTQYF,TGTGCCAGCAGCCCCGCCGGCCAAACTACGGATACGCAGTATTTT
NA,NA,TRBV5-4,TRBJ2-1,CASSLGVFEFF,TGTGCCAGCAGCTTGGGCGTCTTCGAGTTCTTC
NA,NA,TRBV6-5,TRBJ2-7,CASSYGGSPYEQYF,TGTGCCAGCAGTTACGGTGGGAGCCCCTACGAGCAGTACTTC
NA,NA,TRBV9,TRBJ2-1,CASSVGNWGLDDEQFF,TGTGCCAGCAGCGTAGGTAATTGGGGACTCGACGACGAGCAGTTCTTC
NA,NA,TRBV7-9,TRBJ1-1,CASSAGQYTEAFF,TGTGCCAGCAGCGCTGGACAGTACACTGAAGCTTTCTTT
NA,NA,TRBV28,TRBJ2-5,CARTSGGGETQYF,TGTGCCCGCACCTCCGGAGGGGGGGAGACCCAGTACTTC
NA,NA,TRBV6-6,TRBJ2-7,CASSSLRGTTYEQYF,TGTGCCAGCAGCTCCCTCCGGGGAACGACCTACGAGCAGTACTTC
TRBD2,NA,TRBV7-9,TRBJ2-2,CATRLAERAGELFF,TGTGCCACCCGACTAGCGGAAAGGGCCGGGGAGCTGTTTTTT
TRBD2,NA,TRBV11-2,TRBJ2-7,CASSLVTGRASREQYF,TGTGCCAGCAGCTTAGTTACTGGGAGGGCCTCCCGCGAGCAGTACTTC
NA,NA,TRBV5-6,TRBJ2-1,CASSLVLLEQFF,TGTGCCAGCAGCCTGGTACTCCTTGAGCAGTTCTTC
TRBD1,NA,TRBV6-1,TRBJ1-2,CASSSLTGVSYGYTF,TGTGCCAGCAGTTCGTTGACAGGGGTTAGCTATGGCTACACCTTC
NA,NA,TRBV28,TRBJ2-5,CASSFTGEAETQYF,TGTGCCAGCAGTTTCACAGGGGAGGCGGAGACCCAGTACTTC
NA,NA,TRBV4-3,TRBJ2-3,CASSQGHRITDTQYF,TGCGCCAGCAGCCAAGGACACCGCATCACAGATACGCAGTATTTT
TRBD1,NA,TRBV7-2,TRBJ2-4,CASSSAGTGWQYF,TGTGCCAGCAGCTCGGCTGGGACAGGGTGGCAGTACTTC
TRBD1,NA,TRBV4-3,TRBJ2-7,CASSQLTGGPNEQYF,TGCGCCAGCAGCCAATTAACAGGGGGGCCAAACGAGCAGTACTTC
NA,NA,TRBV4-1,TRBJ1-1,CASSQERVNTEAFF,TGCGCCAGCAGCCAAGAGAGGGTCAACACTGAAGCTTTCTTT
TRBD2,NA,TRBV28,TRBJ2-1,CASSRQRELSNEQFF,TGTGCCAGCAGTCGTCAGCGGGAGTTGTCCAATGAGCAGTTCTTC
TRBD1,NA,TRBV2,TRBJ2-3,CASRPTGGGYGTQYF,TGTGCCAGCAGGCCTACAGGGGGCGGTTATGGTACGCAGTATTTT
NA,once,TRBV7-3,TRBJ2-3,CASSETGTTDTQYF,TGTGCCAGCAGCGAGACCGGAACCACAGATACGCAGTATTTT
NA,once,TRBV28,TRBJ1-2,CASSDSYGYTF,TGTGCCAGCAGTGACAGCTATGGCTACACCTTC
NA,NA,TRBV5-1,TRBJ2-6,CASSLASGGSGANVLTF,TGCGCCAGCAGCTTGGCAAGTGGGGGCTCTGGGGCCAACGTCCTGACTTTC
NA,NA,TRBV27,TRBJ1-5,CASSLVGGGNQPQHF,TGTGCCAGCAGTTTAGTAGGGGGAGGCAATCAGCCCCAGCATTTT
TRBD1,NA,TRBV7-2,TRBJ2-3,CASSKGTGNTDTQYF,TGTGCCAGCTCAAAGGGGACAGGGAACACAGATACGCAGTATTTT
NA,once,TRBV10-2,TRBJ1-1,CASRTVNTEAFF,TGCGCCAGCAGAACAGTGAACACTGAAGCTTTCTTT
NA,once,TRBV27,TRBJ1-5,CASSKGGPVDQPQHF,TGTGCCAGCAGCAAAGGGGGACCGGTGGATCAGCCCCAGCATTTT
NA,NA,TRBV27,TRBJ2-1,CASSRVDGESYNEQFF,TGTGCCAGCAGTCGCGTCGACGGGGAATCCTACAATGAGCAGTTCTTC
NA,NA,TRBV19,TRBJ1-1,CASSVTGPAAFF,TGTGCCAGTAGTGTTACGGGCCCCGCGGCTTTCTTT
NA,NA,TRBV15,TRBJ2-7,CATSRDLDQSVQYF,TGTGCCACCAGCAGAGATTTAGACCAATCGGTGCAGTACTTC
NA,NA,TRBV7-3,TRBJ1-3,CASSLMRGSGNTIYF,TGTGCCAGCAGCTTAATGAGAGGCTCTGGAAACACCATATATTTT
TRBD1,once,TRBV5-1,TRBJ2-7,CASSYSGQGWYEQYF,TGCGCCAGCAGCTATTCAGGACAGGGGTGGTACGAGCAGTACTTC
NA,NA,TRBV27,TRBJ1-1,CASRGGMNTEAFF,TGTGCCAGCAGGGGCGGCATGAACACTGAAGCTTTCTTT
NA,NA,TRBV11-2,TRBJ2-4,CASSLVGGGDIQYF,TGTGCCAGCAGCTTAGTGGGTGGAGGGGACATTCAGTACTTC
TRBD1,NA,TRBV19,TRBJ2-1,CASSFGTGSPNEQFF,TGTGCCAGTAGTTTCGGGACAGGGTCTCCAAATGAGCAGTTCTTC
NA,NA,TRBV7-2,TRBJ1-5,CASSFWDKNQPQHF,TGTGCCAGCAGCTTCTGGGACAAAAATCAGCCCCAGCATTTT
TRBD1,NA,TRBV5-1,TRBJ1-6,CASSPTDRGNSPLHF,TGCGCCAGCAGCCCGACGGACAGGGGTAATTCACCCCTCCACTTT
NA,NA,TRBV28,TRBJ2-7,CASSFFIAPAYEQYF,TGTGCCAGCAGTTTTTTTATAGCCCCAGCCTACGAGCAGTACTTC
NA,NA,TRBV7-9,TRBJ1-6,CASSYLGDYNSPLHF,TGTGCCAGCAGCTACCTTGGGGACTATAATTCACCCCTCCACTTT
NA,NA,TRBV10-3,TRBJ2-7,CAIMRGDYEQYF,TGTGCCATAATGCGGGGCGACTACGAGCAGTACTTC
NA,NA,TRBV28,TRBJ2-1,CASSEGGGAYNEQFF,TGTGCCAGCAGTGAGGGAGGGGGCGCCTACAATGAGCAGTTCTTC
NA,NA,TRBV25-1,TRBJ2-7,CASSDPTLDSANYEQYF,TGTGCCAGCAGTGACCCTACACTGGACAGCGCGAACTACGAGCAGTACTTC
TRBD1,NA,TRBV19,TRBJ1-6,CASSERQGISPLHF,TGTGCCAGTAGTGAAAGACAGGGAATCTCTCCCCTCCACTTT
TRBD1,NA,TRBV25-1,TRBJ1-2,CASSDLGTAYGYTF,TGTGCCAGCAGTGACCTCGGGACAGCCTATGGCTACACCTTC
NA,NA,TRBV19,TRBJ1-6,CASSAPQGTSPLHF,TGTGCCAGTAGTGCCCCCCAGGGTACTTCACCCCTCCACTTT
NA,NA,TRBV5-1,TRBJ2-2,CASSLWDGELFF,TGCGCCAGCAGCTTGTGGGACGGGGAGCTGTTTTTT
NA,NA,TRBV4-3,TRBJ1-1,CASSQDLAGVNTEAFF,TGCGCCAGCAGCCAAGATTTGGCGGGGGTGAACACTGAAGCTTTCTTT
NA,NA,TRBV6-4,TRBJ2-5,CASSDFLGSLEQYF,TGTGCCAGCAGTGACTTCTTGGGTAGTCTTGAGCAGTACTTC